Each of the 7 T cell receptor beta chains below was sequenced from the same sample in a study of blood T cell repertoires in COVID-19. Libraries were prepared by immunoSEQ multiplex PCR; TCRdb keeps only in-frame clonotypes and omits some of them. The sample contains over 100,000 clones, roughly 89% of which appear only once. Sequenced material: peripheral blood. The receptors come from a human donor with acute or convalescent COVID-19. The donor label of this sample is uncertain.

The V and J genes are TRBV18 and TRBJ2-1, with TRBD2 matching over 12 bases. CDR1 and CDR2 (germline): KGHSH, LQKENI. The CDR3 has 18 amino acids. The V and J ends lost 3 bases and 0 bases, in that order; junction bases with no gene match: 6. The CDR3 region is CASSPTSGGLGSYNEQFF. In DNA form, the CDR3 reads TGTGCCAGCTCACCCACTAGCGGGGGGCTTGGCTCCTACAATGAGCAGTTCTTC.

This clone was seen a few times. This CDR3 reads CASSQGGGGHGDTQYF. Here the CDR3 DNA reads TGCGCCAGCAGCCAAGGAGGCGGGGGGCATGGAGATACGCAGTATTTT. The chain carries TRBV4-3 and TRBJ2-3; 8 nucleotides line up with TRBD2. This CDR3 is 16 amino acids long. The germline V gene has CDR1 LGHNA and CDR2 YSLEER. Unmatched junction bases numbered 8, after V lost 1 base and J lost 5 bases.

This clone was detected once. The CDR3 DNA follows: TGTGCCAGTAGAGAAGGGGATCGGGGCTACACCTTC. Its protein product is CASREGDRGYTF. The chain links TRBV19 to TRBJ1-2, with D perhaps TRBD1 (5 bases). This CDR3 is 12 amino acids long. The V end lost 6 bases, the J end lost 8 bases, and 13 bases lay between the germline ends. The V gene's germline CDR1 is LNHDA and CDR2 SQIVND (reference sequence). Variable domain in full (rest from reference TRBV19 and TRBJ1-2): DGGITQSPKYLFRKEGQNVTLSCEQNLNHDAMYWYRQDPGQGLRLIYYSQIVNDFQKGDIAEGYSVSREKKESFPLTVTSAQKNPTAFYLCASREGDRGYTFGSGTRLTVV.

This sequence joins TRBV3-1 (or the pseudogene TRBV3-2) and TRBJ1-2; TRBD1 is a possible D gene (6 bases). V was trimmed by 2 bases and J by 4 bases, leaving 8 bases between them. The CDR3 is 13 amino acids. CDR1 and CDR2 (germline): LGHDT, YNNKEL (reference sequence). The CDR3 DNA sequence: TGTGCCAGCAGCCAACAAGGGGGCTATGGCTACACCTTC. The encoded protein is CASSQQGGYGYTF.

The rearrangement uses TRBV7-2 and TRBJ1-6, with unresolved D. CDR1 SGHTA and CDR2 FQGNSA come from the germline V gene. The CDR3 is 12 amino acids. V gave up 7 bases and J gave up 9 bases, with 10 bases separating them. The DNA for the CDR3 is TGTGCCAGCAACGCACCCAGTTCACCCCTCCACTTT. It yields the protein CASNAPSSPLHF.

The chain recombines TRBV11-1 with TRBJ2-5; D unclear. Trimming took off 3 bases at V and 1 base at J, with 3 bases between the two ends. The CDR3 spans 12 residues. Per germline, CDR1 SGHAT and CDR2 FQDESV (reference sequence). The CDR3 DNA sequence: TGTGCCAGCAGCTTCGTCCAAGAGACCCAGTACTTC. Translated, it gives CASSFVQETQYF.

This chain connects TRBV29-1 to TRBJ2-3; perhaps TRBD1 as D (6 bases). Trimming shortened V by 6 bases and J by 6 bases, and 19 bases separated the two germline ends. CDR3 length: 14 amino acids. The germline V gene encodes CDR1 SQVTM and CDR2 ANQGSEA. CDR3 sequence reads: CSVQGAGKSDTQYF. For the CDR3, the DNA is TGCAGCGTACAGGGCGCAGGGAAGTCGGATACGCAGTATTTT.